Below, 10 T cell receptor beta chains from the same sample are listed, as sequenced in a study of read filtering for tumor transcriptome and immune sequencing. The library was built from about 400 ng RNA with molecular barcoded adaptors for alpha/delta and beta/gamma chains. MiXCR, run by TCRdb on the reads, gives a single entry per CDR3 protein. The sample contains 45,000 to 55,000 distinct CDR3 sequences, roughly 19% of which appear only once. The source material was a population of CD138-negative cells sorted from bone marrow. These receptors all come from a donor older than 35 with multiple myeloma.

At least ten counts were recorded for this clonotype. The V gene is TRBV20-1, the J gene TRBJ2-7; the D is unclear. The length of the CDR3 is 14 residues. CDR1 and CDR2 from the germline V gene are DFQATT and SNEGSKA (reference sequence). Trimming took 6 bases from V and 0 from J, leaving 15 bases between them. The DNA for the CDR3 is TGCAGTGCGATCCAGGATTCAAGCTCCTACGAGCAGTACTTC. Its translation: CSAIQDSSSYEQYF.

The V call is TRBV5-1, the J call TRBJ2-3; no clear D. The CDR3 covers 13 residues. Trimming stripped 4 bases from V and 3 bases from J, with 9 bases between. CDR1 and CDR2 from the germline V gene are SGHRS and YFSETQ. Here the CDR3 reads CASSQPGTDTQYF. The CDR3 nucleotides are TGCGCCAGCAGCCAGCCCGGGACAGATACGCAGTATTTT. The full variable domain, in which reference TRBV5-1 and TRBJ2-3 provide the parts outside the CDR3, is KAGVTQTPRYLIKTRGQQVTLSCSPISGHRSVSWYQQTPGQGLQFLFEYFSETQRNKGNFPGRFSGRQFSNSRSEMNVSTLELGDSALYLCASSQPGTDTQYFGPGTRLTVL.

CDR3 DNA: TGCGCCAGCAGCCCACGACAGGGGGCTGGAACAGATACGCAGTATTTT. Its translation is CASSPRQGAGTDTQYF. The chain recombines TRBV4-3 with TRBJ2-3; 10 bases are a match to TRBD1. This CDR3 region has 16 residues. CDR1 is LGHNA, CDR2 YSLEER, per germline. The ends lost 4 bases at V and 3 bases at J; junction bases unmatched: 7.

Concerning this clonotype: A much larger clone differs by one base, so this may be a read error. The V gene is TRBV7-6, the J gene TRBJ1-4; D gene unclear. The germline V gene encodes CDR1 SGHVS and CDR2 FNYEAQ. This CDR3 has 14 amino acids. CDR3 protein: CASSRLATNEKLLF. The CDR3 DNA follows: TGTGCCAGCAGCAGACTTGCAACTAATGAAAAACTGCTTTTT.

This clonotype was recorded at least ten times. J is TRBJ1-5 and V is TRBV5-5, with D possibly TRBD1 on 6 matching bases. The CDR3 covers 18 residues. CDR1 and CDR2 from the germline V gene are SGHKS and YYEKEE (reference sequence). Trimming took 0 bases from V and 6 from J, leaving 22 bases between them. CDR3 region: CASSLAGATGSIRQPQHF. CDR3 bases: TGTGCCAGCAGCTTGGCCGGAGCAACAGGGTCGATCCGTCAGCCCCAGCATTTT.

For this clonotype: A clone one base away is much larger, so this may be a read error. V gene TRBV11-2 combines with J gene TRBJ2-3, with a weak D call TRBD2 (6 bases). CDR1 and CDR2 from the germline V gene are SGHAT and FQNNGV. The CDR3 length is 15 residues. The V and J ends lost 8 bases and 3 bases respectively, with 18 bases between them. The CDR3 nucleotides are TGTGCCAGCCTGTTCACCCGGGCGGGGACAGATACGCAGTATTTT. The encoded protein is CASLFTRAGTDTQYF.

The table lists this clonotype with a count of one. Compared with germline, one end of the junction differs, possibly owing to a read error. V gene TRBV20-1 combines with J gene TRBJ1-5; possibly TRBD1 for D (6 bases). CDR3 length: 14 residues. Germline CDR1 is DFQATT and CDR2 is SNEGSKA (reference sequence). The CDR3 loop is CSARSGGDYQPQHF. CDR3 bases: TGCAGCGCTAGATCTGGGGGCGATTATCAGCCCCAGCATTTT.

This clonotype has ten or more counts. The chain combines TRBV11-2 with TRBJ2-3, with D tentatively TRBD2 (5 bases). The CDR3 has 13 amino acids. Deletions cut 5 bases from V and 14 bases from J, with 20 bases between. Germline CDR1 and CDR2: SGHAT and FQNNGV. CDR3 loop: CASSELGGLPAYF. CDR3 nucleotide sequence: TGTGCCAGCAGCGAGCTGGGCGGGCTGCCGGCGTATTTT.

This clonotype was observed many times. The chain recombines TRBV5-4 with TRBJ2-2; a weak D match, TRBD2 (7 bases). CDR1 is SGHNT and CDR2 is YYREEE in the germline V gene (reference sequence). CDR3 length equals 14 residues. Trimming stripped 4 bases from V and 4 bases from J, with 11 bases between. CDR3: CASSKGGITGELFF. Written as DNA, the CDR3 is TGTGCCAGCAGCAAGGGGGGGATCACCGGGGAGCTGTTTTTT.

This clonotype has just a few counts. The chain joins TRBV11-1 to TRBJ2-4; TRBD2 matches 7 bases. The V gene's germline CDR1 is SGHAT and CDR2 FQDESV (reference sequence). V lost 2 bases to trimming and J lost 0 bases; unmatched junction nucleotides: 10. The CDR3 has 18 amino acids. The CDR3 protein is CASSLYSTTSTAKNIQYF. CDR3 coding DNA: TGTGCCAGCAGCTTATACTCTACGACTAGCACAGCCAAAAACATTCAGTACTTC.